This T cell receptor beta chain was identified during a study of blood T cells in healthy people across ages. Study outcomes and limitations: Shifts in expanded clonotypes may have been confounded by donor CMV status, which was unknown. Getting older went along with TCR beta diversity per million T cells dropping roughly linearly.

PCR was performed a second time for about 7 to 11 cycles using a sample-barcoded 5' primer and a J-beta primer mix. Tagging of each cDNA molecule was performed by a template-switch adaptor with 12 random nucleotides. A single record per CDR3 protein comes from TCRdb applying MiXCR to the 5' RACE reads. The table shows about 780,000 distinct CDR3 sequences, with around 62% occurring only once. The length of the CDR3 is 16 residues. The V gene's germline CDR1 is SEHNR and CDR2 FQNEAQ (reference sequence). The V end was cut by 5 bases, the J end by 0 bases, with 11 bases between. Notes on this clonotype: Its target is unknown.

The chain links TRBV7-9 to TRBJ2-6, with D unresolved. The sequence derives from a young man in good health. Sequenced material: blood. The DNA for the CDR3 is TGTGCCAGCAGCACCGTGGGCGTCTCTGGGGCCAACGTCCTGACTTTC. It is translated as CASSTVGVSGANVLTF.